These 6 T cell receptor beta chains were all obtained from the same sample, sequenced in a study of CD8+ T cells in alopecia areata (dated by TCRdb to the late 2010s). Sample time point, as interpreted from the label and publication: baseline before oral tofacitinib. The library was made by the immunoSEQ multiplex PCR assay. RNA was extracted from all samples and reverse transcribed into cDNA, which served as template for TCR sequencing. Drawn from immuneACCESS, this table holds only the in-frame rearrangements with V and J called that TCRdb kept. Clones are partly lost; checked studies trace under half to an unresolved V gene and leave the rest unexplained. This sample holds fewer than 150,000 clones; around 60% were observed only once. The ten largest account for 4.5% to 5.5% of the sample. Source: CD4+ T cells sorted from blood, taken at week 0. Receptor source: a human donor with alopecia areata.

The chain is built from TRBV5-1 and TRBJ2-1, with 8 bases matching TRBD2. CDR1 is SGHRS, CDR2 YFSETQ, per germline. V was clipped by 4 bases and J by 1 base; unmatched bases: 13. The CDR3 totals 18 residues. CDR3 protein: CASSHGRGALTSYNEQFF. The CDR3 DNA reads as TGCGCCAGCAGCCACGGGCGGGGGGCTCTTACTTCCTACAATGAGCAGTTCTTC.

This chain uses TRBV5-1 with TRBJ1-4; D is unresolved. Germline values: CDR1 SGHRS, CDR2 YFSETQ. This CDR3 is built from 13 residues. V was cut by 0 bases and J by 10 bases, with 10 bases left in between. The CDR3 spells CASSLASKGKLFF. CDR3 nucleotides: TGCGCCAGCAGCTTGGCTTCGAAGGGAAAACTGTTTTTT.

The J gene is TRBJ2-7, the V gene TRBV15; D might be TRBD1 or TRBD2, each matching 6 bases. Trimming took 5 bases from V and 2 from J, leaving 22 bases between them. In germline, CDR1 is LNHNV, CDR2 YYDKDF (reference sequence). This CDR3 spans 17 amino acids. CDR3 in DNA: TGTGCCACCAGCCGCACGCCCGGGGGACACCAAACCTACGAGCAGTACTTC. This gives the protein CATSRTPGGHQTYEQYF.

V usage is TRBV4-1 and J usage is TRBJ1-5; D is unresolved. The V end was cut by 0 bases, the J end by 0 bases, with 9 bases between. Per germline, CDR1 MGHRA and CDR2 YSYEKL. The CDR3 has 16 amino acids. CDR3 amino acids: CASSQDRALSNQPQHF. CDR3 DNA sequence: TGCGCCAGCAGCCAAGACCGGGCCCTTAGCAATCAGCCCCAGCATTTT.

This clone was counted between two and nine times. The chain is built from TRBV4-1 and TRBJ2-5, with 11 bases identical to TRBD2. The CDR3 length is 16 residues. Germline V gene lookup returns CDR1 MGHRA and CDR2 YSYEKL. Germline trimming cut 4 bases from V and 5 bases from J; bases unmatched to any gene: 9. The CDR3: CASSPLAGGPSETQYF. CDR3 nucleotide sequence: TGCGCCAGCAGCCCCTTAGCGGGAGGGCCTTCTGAGACCCAGTACTTC.

The V and J genes are TRBV30 and TRBJ2-3, with D unresolved. Germline assignment: CDR1 GTSNPN and CDR2 SVGIG (reference sequence). V gave up 2 bases and J gave up 2 bases, with 8 bases separating them. The CDR3 has 13 residues. CDR3 sequence: CAWSPGVTDTQYF. For the CDR3, the DNA is TGTGCCTGGAGTCCAGGTGTCACAGATACGCAGTATTTT.